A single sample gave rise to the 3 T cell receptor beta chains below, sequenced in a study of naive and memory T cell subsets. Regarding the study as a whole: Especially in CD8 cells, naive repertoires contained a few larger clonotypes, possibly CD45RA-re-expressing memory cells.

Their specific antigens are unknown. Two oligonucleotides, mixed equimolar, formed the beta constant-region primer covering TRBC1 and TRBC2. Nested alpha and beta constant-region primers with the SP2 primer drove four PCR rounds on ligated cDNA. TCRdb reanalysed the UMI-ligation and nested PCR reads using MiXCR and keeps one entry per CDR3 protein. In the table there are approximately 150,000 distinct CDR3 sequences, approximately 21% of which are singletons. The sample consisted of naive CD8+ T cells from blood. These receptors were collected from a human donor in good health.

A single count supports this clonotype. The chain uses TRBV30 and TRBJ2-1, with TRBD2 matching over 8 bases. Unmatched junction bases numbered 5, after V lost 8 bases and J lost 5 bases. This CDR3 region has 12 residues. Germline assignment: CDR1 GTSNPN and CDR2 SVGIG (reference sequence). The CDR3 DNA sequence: TGTGCCGTTACCGGGAGGGACAATGAGCAGTTCTTC. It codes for CAVTGRDNEQFF.

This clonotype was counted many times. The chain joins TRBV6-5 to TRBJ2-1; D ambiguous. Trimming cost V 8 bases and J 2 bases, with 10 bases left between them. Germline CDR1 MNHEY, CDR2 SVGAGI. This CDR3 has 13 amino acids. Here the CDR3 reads CASGESPYNEQFF. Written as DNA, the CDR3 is TGTGCCAGCGGGGAAAGTCCCTACAATGAGCAGTTCTTC.

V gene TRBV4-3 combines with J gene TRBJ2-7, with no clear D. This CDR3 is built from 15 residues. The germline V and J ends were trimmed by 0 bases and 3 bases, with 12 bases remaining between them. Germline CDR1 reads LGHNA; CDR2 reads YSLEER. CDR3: CASSQDGNYRYEQYF. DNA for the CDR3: TGCGCCAGCAGCCAAGATGGGAACTACCGCTACGAGCAGTACTTC.